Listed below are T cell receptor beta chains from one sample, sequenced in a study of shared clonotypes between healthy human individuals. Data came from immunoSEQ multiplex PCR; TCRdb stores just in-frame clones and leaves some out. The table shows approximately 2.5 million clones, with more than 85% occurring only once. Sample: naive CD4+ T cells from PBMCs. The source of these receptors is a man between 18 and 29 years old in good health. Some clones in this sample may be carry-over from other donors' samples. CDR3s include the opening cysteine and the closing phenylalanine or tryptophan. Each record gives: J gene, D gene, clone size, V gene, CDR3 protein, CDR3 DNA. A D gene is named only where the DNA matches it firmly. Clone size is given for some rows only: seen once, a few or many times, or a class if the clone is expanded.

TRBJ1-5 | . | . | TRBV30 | CAWSRRGQGPQHF | TGTGCCTGGAGTAGGAGGGGCCAAGGTCCCCAGCATTTT
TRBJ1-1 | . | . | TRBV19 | CASSTHGANTEAFF | TGTGCCAGTAGCACCCACGGTGCCAACACTGAAGCTTTCTTT
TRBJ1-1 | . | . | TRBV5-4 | CASSLDKLMNTEAFF | TGTGCCAGCAGCTTAGACAAGTTGATGAACACTGAAGCTTTCTTT
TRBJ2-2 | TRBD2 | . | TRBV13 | CASSLGRSRLAGTGELFF | TGTGCCAGCAGCTTAGGCCGCTCTCGACTAGCGGGAACCGGGGAGCTGTTTTTT
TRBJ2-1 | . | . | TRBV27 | CASSPGYGTNNEQFF | TGTGCCAGCAGTCCAGGTTACGGGACGAACAATGAGCAGTTCTTC
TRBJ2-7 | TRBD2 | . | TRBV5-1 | CASSLLAGELYYEQYF | TGCGCCAGCAGCTTACTAGCGGGAGAACTCTATTACGAGCAGTACTTC
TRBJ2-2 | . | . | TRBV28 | CASSPSWGAHTGGELFF | TGTGCCAGCAGTCCCTCATGGGGGGCCCATACTGGCGGGGAGCTGTTTTTT
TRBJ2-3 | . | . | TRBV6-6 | CASRPEGSTDTQYF | TGTGCCAGCAGGCCGGAGGGTAGCACAGATACGCAGTATTTT
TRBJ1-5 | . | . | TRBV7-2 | CASSLAAGLNQPQHF | TGTGCCAGCAGCTTAGCGGCAGGCTTAAATCAGCCCCAGCATTTT
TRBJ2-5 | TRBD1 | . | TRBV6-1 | CASRTGITQETQYF | TGTGCCAGTCGGACAGGTATCACCCAAGAGACCCAGTACTTC
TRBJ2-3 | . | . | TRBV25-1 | CASSETADTQYF | TGTGCCAGCAGTGAGACAGCAGATACGCAGTATTTT
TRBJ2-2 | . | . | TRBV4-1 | CASSQDDRRLTGELFF | TGCGCCAGCAGCCAAGATGACAGACGTCTCACCGGGGAGCTGTTTTTT
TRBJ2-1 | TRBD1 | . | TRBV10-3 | CAISPGTGTNEQFF | TGTGCCATCAGCCCGGGGACAGGGACCAATGAGCAGTTCTTC
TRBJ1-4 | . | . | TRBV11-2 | CASSPFIGGDEKLFF | TGTGCCAGCAGCCCTTTTATAGGGGGGGATGAAAAACTGTTTTTT
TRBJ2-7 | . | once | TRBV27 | CASSFKALYEQYF | TGTGCCAGCAGTTTTAAGGCACTGTACGAGCAGTACTTC
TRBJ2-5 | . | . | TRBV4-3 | CASSQEGGRETQYF | TGCGCCAGCAGCCAAGAGGGAGGACGAGAGACCCAGTACTTC
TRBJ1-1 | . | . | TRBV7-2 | CASSLASLNTEAFF | TGTGCCAGCAGCTTGGCGTCCTTGAACACTGAAGCTTTCTTT
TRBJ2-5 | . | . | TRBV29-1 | CSVGQQLQETQYF | TGCAGCGTTGGTCAGCAACTCCAAGAGACCCAGTACTTC
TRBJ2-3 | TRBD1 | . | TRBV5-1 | CASSHGTELSTDTQYF | TGCGCCAGCAGCCACGGGACAGAGCTTAGCACAGATACGCAGTATTTT
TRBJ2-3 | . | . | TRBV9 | CARNSPGWSGGQYF | TGTGCCAGGAACTCCCCAGGGTGGTCTGGTGGGCAGTATTTT
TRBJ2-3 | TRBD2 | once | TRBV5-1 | CASSVSGADTQYF | TGCGCCAGCAGCGTGAGCGGGGCAGATACGCAGTATTTT
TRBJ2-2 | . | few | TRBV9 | CASSVVARGSTGELFF | TGTGCCAGCAGCGTAGTGGCCAGGGGCTCCACCGGGGAGCTGTTTTTT
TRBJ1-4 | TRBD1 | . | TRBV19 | CASSIRTGGAYEKLFF | TGTGCCAGTAGTATTAGGACAGGGGGCGCTTATGAAAAACTGTTTTTT
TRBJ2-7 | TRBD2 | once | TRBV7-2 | CASSLAPGTSLYEQYF | TGTGCCAGCAGCTTAGCCCCCGGGACTAGCCTCTACGAGCAGTACTTC
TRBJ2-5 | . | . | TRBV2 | CASTLEKETQYF | TGTGCCAGCACCCTAGAAAAAGAGACCCAGTACTTC
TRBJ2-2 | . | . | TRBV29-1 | CSVARGRTGELFF | TGCAGCGTTGCTCGGGGGCGCACCGGGGAGCTGTTTTTT
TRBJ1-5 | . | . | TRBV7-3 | CASSLMPNQPQHF | TGTGCCAGCAGCTTAATGCCAAATCAGCCCCAGCATTTT
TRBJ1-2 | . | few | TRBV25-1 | CASSDGSLYGYTF | TGTGCCAGCAGTGACGGCAGCCTCTATGGCTACACCTTC
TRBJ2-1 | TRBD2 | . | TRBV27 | CASSSPASGRERAYNEQFF | TGTGCCAGCAGTTCCCCAGCTAGCGGGAGGGAGAGGGCATACAATGAGCAGTTCTTC
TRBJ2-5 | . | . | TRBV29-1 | CSVETTGLGQETQYF | TGCAGCGTCGAAACTACAGGGCTGGGACAAGAGACCCAGTACTTC
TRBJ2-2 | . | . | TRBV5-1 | CASSLDTYTGELFF | TGCGCCAGCAGCCTAGACACCTACACCGGGGAGCTGTTTTTT
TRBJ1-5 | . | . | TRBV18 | CASSPRNREGQPQHF | TGTGCCAGCTCACCACGCAACAGGGAGGGACAGCCCCAGCATTTT
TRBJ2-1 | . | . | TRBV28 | CASGSLGGREFGAYNEQFF | TGTGCCAGCGGCTCCCTAGGGGGGCGTGAATTCGGGGCCTACAATGAGCAGTTCTTC
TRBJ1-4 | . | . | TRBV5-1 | CASSLGSFGGGEKLFF | TGCGCCAGCAGCTTGGGATCATTTGGGGGCGGTGAAAAACTGTTTTTT
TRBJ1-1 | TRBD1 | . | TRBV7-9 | CASGTGNTEAFF | TGTGCCAGCGGGACAGGGAACACTGAAGCTTTCTTT
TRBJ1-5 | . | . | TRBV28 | CASLTRAGQPQHF | TGTGCCAGCCTAACCCGTGCGGGCCAGCCCCAGCATTTT
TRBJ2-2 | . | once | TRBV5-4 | CASRPPNTGELFF | TGTGCCAGCAGACCACCGAACACCGGGGAGCTGTTTTTT
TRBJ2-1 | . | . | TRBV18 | CASSPGRNNEQFF | TGTGCCAGCTCACCGGGACGAAACAATGAGCAGTTCTTC
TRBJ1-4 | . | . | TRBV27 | CASRAIIGTTNEKLFF | TGTGCCAGCAGGGCCATTATCGGGACAACTAATGAAAAACTGTTTTTT
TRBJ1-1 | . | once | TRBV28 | CASSLFGGFPPMNTEAFF | TGTGCCAGCAGTTTGTTTGGGGGGTTCCCTCCCATGAACACTGAAGCTTTCTTT
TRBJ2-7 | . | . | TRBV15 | CATSRGSYEQYF | TGTGCCACCAGCAGGGGCTCCTACGAGCAGTACTTC
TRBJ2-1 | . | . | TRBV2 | CASSEPRGEGNEQFF | TGTGCCAGCAGTGAACCCAGGGGAGAGGGCAATGAGCAGTTCTTC
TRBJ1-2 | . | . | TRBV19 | CASSIMIGIPSNNYGYTF | TGTGCCAGTAGTATTATGATCGGGATACCCTCGAATAACTATGGCTACACCTTC
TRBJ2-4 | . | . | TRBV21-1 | CASSRVTKNIQYF | TGTGCCAGCAGCAGGGTTACCAAAAACATTCAGTACTTC
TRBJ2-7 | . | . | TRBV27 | CASRRKTGSEQYF | TGTGCCAGCAGACGGAAAACAGGGTCGGAGCAGTACTTC
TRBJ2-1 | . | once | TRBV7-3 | CASSPPGRHNEQFF | TGTGCCAGCAGCCCCCCTGGTCGCCACAATGAGCAGTTCTTC
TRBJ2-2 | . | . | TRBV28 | CATQDRLATGELFF | TGTGCCACGCAAGACAGGCTCGCGACCGGGGAGCTGTTTTTT
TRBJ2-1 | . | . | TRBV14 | CASNHPPKDNEQFF | TGTGCCAGCAACCACCCCCCCAAGGACAATGAGCAGTTCTTC